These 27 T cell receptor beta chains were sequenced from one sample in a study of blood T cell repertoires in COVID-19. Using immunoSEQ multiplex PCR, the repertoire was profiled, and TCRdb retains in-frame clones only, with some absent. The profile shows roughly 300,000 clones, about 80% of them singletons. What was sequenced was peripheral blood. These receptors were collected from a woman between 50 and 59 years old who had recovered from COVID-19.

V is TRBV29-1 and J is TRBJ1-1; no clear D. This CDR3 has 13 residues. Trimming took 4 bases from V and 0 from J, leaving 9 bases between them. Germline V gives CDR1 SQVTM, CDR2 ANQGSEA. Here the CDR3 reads CSVGRTLNTEAFF. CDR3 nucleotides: TGCAGCGTTGGAAGGACTCTGAACACTGAAGCTTTCTTT.

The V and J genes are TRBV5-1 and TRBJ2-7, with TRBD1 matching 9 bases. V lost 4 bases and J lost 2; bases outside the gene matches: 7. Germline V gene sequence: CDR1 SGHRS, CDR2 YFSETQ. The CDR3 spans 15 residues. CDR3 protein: CASSQIGTGPYEQYF. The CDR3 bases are TGCGCCAGCAGCCAAATAGGGACAGGGCCCTACGAGCAGTACTTC. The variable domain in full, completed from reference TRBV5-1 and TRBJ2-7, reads KAGVTQTPRYLIKTRGQQVTLSCSPISGHRSVSWYQQTPGQGLQFLFEYFSETQRNKGNFPGRFSGRQFSNSRSEMNVSTLELGDSALYLCASSQIGTGPYEQYFGPGTRLTVT.

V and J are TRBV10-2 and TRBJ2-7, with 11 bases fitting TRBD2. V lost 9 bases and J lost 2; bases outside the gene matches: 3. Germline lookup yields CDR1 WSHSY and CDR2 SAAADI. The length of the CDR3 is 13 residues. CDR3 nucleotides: TGCGCCAGTGGGACTAGCGGAACCTACGAGCAGTACTTC. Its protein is CASGTSGTYEQYF.

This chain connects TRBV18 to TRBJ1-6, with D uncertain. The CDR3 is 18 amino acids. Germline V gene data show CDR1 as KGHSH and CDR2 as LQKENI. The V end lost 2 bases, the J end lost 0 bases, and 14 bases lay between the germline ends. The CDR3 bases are TGTGCCAGCTCACCAAACAACCCGATCCGCTCCTATAATTCACCCCTCCACTTT. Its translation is CASSPNNPIRSYNSPLHF. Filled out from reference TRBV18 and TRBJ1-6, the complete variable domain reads NAGVMQNPRHLVRRRGQEARLRCSPMKGHSHVYWYRQLPEEGLKFMVYLQKENIIDESGMPKERFSAEFPKEGPSILRIQQVVRGDSAAYFCASSPNNPIRSYNSPLHFGNGTRLTVT.

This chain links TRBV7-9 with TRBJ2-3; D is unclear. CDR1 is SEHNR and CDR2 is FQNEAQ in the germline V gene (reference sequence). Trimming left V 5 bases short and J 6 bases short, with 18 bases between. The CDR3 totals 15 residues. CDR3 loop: CASSPSSLAVDTQYF. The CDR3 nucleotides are TGTGCCAGCAGCCCAAGCTCCCTCGCGGTGGATACGCAGTATTTT.

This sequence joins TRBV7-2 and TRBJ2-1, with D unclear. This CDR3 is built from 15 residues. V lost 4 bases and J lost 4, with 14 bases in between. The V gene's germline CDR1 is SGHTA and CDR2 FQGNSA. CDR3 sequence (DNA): TGTGCCAGCAGCTCCGGGTTTGGGTCATACAATGAGCAGTTCTTC. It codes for CASSSGFGSYNEQFF.

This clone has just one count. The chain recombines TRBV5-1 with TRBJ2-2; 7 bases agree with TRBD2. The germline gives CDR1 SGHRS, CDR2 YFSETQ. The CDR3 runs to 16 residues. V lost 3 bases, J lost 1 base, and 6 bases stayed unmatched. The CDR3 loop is CASSYGPGGNTGELFF. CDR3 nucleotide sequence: TGCGCCAGCAGCTACGGGCCGGGAGGGAACACCGGGGAGCTGTTTTTT.

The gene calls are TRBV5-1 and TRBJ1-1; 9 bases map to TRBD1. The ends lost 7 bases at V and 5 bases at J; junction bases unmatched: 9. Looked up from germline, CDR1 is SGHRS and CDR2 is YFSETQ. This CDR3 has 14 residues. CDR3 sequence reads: CASSGLDRGTEAFF. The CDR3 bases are TGCGCCAGCTCGGGACTAGACAGGGGGACTGAAGCTTTCTTT.

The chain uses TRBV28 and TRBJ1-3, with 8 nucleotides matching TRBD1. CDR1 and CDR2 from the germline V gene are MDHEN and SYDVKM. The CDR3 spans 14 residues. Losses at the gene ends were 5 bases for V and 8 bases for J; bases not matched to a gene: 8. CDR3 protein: CASSPGDRSHTIYF. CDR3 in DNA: TGTGCCAGCAGTCCAGGGGACAGGAGCCACACCATATATTTT.

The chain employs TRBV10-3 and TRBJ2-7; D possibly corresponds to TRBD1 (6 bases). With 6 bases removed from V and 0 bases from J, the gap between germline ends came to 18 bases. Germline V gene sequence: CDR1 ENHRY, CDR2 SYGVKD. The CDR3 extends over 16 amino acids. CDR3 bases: TGTGCCATCAGACGAACCGGGACAAGGAGCTCCTACGAGCAGTACTTC. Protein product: CAIRRTGTRSSYEQYF.

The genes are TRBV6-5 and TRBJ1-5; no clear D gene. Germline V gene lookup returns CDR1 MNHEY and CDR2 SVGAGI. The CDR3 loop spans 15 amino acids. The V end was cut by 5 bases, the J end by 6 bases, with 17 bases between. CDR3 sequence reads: CASSSRGVTGQPQHF. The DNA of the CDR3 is TGTGCCAGCAGTAGCCGCGGGGTAACGGGTCAGCCCCAGCATTTT.

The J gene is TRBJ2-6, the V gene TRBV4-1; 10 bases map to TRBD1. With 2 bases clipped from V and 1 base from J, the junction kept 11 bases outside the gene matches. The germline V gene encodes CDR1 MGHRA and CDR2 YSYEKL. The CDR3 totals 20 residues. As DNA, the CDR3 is TGCGCCAGCAGCCAAAAGATGATCGGGACAGGGGATTCTGGGGCCAACGTCCTGACTTTC. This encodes CASSQKMIGTGDSGANVLTF.

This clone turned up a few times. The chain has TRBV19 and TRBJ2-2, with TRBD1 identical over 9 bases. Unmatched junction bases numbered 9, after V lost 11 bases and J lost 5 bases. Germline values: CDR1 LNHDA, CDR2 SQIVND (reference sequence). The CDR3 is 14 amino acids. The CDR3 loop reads CAAGPGQGTGELFF. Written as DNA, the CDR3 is TGTGCCGCGGGACCGGGACAGGGAACCGGGGAGCTGTTTTTT.

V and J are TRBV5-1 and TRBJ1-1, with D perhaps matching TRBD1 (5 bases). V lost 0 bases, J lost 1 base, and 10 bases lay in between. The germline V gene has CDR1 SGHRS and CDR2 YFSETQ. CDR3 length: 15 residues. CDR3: CASSLGGRTNTEAFF. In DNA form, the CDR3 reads TGCGCCAGCAGCTTGGGGGGGAGGACGAACACTGAAGCTTTCTTT.

The CDR3 is CASSLGQIPYEQFF. CDR3 coding DNA: TGTGCCAGCAGTTTGGGACAGATCCCCTATGAGCAGTTCTTC. The rearrangement uses TRBV6-5 and TRBJ2-1, with 7 positions matching TRBD1. Germline values: CDR1 MNHEY, CDR2 SVGAGI. V trimming: 4 bases; J trimming: 8 bases; junction bases outside the gene matches: 8. The CDR3 runs 14 residues.

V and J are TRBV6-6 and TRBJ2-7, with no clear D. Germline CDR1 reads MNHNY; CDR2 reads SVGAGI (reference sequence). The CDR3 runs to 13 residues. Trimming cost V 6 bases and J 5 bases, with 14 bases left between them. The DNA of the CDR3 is TGTGCCAGCAGGTCCCAGTTGTATAACGAGCAGTACTTC. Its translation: CASRSQLYNEQYF.

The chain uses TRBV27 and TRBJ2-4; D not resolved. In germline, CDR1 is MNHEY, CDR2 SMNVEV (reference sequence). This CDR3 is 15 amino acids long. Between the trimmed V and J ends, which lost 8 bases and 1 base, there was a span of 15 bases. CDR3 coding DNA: TGTGCCAGCTGCCCTTTTGGAGAGGCCAAAAACATTCAGTACTTC. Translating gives CASCPFGEAKNIQYF.

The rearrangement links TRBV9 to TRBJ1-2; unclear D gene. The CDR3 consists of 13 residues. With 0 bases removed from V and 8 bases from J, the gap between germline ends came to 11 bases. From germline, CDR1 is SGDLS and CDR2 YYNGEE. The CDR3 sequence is CASSVGEGRGYTF. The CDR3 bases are TGTGCCAGCAGCGTAGGGGAAGGGAGAGGCTACACCTTC.

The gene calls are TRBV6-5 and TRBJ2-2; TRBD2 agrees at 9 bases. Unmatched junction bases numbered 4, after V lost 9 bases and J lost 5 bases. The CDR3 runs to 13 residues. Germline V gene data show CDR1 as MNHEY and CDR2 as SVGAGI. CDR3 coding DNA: TGTGCCAGTCAAAGCGGGGGGACCGGGGAGCTGTTTTTT. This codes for CASQSGGTGELFF.

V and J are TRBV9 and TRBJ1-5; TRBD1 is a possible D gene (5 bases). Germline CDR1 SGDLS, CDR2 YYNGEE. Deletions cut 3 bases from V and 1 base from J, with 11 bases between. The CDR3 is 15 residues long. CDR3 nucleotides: TGTGCCAGCAGCGGCGGGACGGGAAGCAATCAGCCCCAGCATTTT. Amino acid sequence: CASSGGTGSNQPQHF.

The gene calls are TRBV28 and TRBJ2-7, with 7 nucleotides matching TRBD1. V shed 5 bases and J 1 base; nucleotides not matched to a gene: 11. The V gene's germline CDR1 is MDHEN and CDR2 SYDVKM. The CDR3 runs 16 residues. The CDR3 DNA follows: TGTGCCAGCAGTCCCGTCGTCGACAGGGTATCCTACGAGCAGTACTTC. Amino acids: CASSPVVDRVSYEQYF.

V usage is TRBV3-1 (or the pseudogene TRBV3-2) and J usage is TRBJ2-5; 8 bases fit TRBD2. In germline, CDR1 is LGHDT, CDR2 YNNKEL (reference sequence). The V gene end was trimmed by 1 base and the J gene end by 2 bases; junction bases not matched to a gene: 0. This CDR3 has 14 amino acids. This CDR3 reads CASSQASGQETQYF. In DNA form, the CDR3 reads TGTGCCAGCAGCCAAGCTAGCGGGCAAGAGACCCAGTACTTC.

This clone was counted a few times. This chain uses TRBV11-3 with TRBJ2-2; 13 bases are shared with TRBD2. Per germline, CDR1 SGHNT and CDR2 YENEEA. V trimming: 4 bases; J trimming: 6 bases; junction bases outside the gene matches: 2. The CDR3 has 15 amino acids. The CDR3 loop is CASSYGTSGAGELFF. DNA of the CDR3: TGTGCCAGCAGCTACGGGACTAGCGGGGCCGGGGAGCTGTTTTTT.

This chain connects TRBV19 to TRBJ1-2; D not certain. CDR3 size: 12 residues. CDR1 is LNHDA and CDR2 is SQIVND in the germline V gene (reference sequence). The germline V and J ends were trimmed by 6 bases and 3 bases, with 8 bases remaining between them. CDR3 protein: CASRTTDYGYTF. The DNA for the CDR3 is TGTGCCAGTAGGACCACAGACTATGGCTACACCTTC.

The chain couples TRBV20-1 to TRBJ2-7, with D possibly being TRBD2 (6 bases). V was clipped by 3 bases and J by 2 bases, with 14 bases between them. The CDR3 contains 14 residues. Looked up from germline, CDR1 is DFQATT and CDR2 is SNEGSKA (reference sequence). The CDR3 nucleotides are TGCAGTGCTAGTCCAGGAGGGCCCACCTACGAGCAGTACTTC. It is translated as CSASPGGPTYEQYF.

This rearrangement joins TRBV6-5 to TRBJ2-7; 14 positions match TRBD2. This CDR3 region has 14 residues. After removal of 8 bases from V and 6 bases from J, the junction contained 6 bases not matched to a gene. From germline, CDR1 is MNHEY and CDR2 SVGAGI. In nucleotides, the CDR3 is TGTGCCAGCTCTGGGACTAGCGGGAGTTCCGAGCAGTACTTC. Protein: CASSGTSGSSEQYF.

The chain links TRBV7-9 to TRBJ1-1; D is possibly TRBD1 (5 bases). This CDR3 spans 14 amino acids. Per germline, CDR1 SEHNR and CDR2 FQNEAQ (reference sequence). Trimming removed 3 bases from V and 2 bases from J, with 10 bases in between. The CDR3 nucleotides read TGTGCCAGCAGCTTTCGTGGGGCCAACACTGAAGCTTTCTTT. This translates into CASSFRGANTEAFF.